Presented here are 22 T cell receptor beta chains from one specimen sequenced in a study of immune evolution from preneoplasia to lung adenocarcinoma. Sequenced by immunoSEQ multiplex PCR; TCRdb stores in-frame clones only, minus some. Among thousands of clones listed, 77% were seen once. Sequencing used FFPE lung adenocarcinoma in situ tissue. All receptors derive from a person aged 60 to 85 with lung adenocarcinoma.

V and J are TRBV27 and TRBJ2-5, with TRBD1 matching 10 bases. CDR1 is MNHEY, CDR2 SMNVEV, per germline (reference sequence). CDR3 length: 15 residues. V gave up 9 bases and J gave up 6 bases; unmatched junction bases: 13. Written as DNA, the CDR3 is TGTGCCAGTGGACCCGGGACAGGGGATTCAAAGACCCAGTACTTC. This translates into CASGPGTGDSKTQYF.

The rearrangement joins TRBV5-4 to TRBJ1-2, with a tentative D call TRBD1 (6 bases). In germline, CDR1 is SGHNT, CDR2 YYREEE (reference sequence). The CDR3 has 15 amino acids. Between the trimmed V and J ends, which lost 6 bases and 4 bases, there was a span of 19 bases. The CDR3 reads CASTLGGAQGYGYTF. CDR3 DNA sequence: TGTGCCAGCACCCTGGGGGGGGCGCAAGGCTATGGCTACACCTTC.

This clone has a handful of counts. The rearrangement uses TRBV7-3 and TRBJ2-5; unclear D gene. This CDR3 comprises 12 residues. Trimming took 8 bases from V and 2 from J, leaving 9 bases between them. Germline V gene data show CDR1 as SGHTA and CDR2 as FQGTGA. The DNA of the CDR3 is TGTGCCAGCCCGGCGCGGCAAGAGACCCAGTACTTC. Translation gives CASPARQETQYF. Full variable domain (missing parts from reference TRBV7-3 and TRBJ2-5): GAGVSQTPSNKVTEKGKYVELRCDPISGHTALYWYRQSLGQGPEFLIYFQGTGAADDSGLPNDRFFAVRPEGSVSTLKIQRTERGDSAVYLCASPARQETQYFGPGTRLLVL.

V gene TRBV19 combines with J gene TRBJ2-2; D could derive from TRBD1 or TRBD2 (6 bases each). The V gene's germline CDR1 is LNHDA and CDR2 SQIVND (reference sequence). The CDR3 covers 16 residues. Trimming pared 8 bases from V and 3 bases from J, leaving 19 bases between. The CDR3 DNA reads TGTGCCAGTCGTGGGGGCCGGGACTTCTACACCGGGGAGCTGTTTTTT. Protein: CASRGGRDFYTGELFF.

This clone turned up a few times. The V gene is TRBV21-1, the J gene TRBJ1-4. TRBV21-1 is flagged as a pseudogene. The CDR3 is 18 amino acids. Written as DNA, the CDR3 is TGTGCCAGCAGCAAAAATACAGAGAGGGGTTACACTAATGAAAAACTGTTTTTT. Residues: CASSKNTERGYTNEKLFF.

The V and J genes are TRBV14 and TRBJ2-3; 9 bases map to TRBD2. Trimming removed 4 bases from V and 4 bases from J; junction bases left unmatched: 6. Germline V gene sequence: CDR1 SGHDN, CDR2 FVKESK. CDR3 length equals 15 residues. CDR3 protein: CASSPAGGRADTQYF. The CDR3 region has the DNA TGTGCCAGCAGCCCGGCGGGGGGGCGGGCAGATACGCAGTATTTT.

The V call is TRBV6-5, the J call TRBJ1-1, with unresolved D. V lost 0 bases and J 8 bases, leaving 7 bases between the germline ends. The CDR3 has 12 residues. Germline CDR1 and CDR2: MNHEY and SVGAGI. The CDR3 here is CASSYSRREAFF. The CDR3 coding sequence is TGTGCCAGCAGTTACTCGCGTAGGGAAGCTTTCTTT.

The CDR3 nucleotides are TGTGCCAGCAGCTTGGTAAGGGTCACTGAAGCTTTCTTT. Encoded protein: CASSLVRVTEAFF. The chain has TRBV5-6 and TRBJ1-1; no definite D call. Trimming shortened V by 0 bases and J by 4 bases, and 7 bases separated the two germline ends. Germline CDR1 is SGHDT and CDR2 is YYEEEE. The CDR3 totals 13 residues.

This clone occurred once. The chain recombines TRBV11-2 with TRBJ1-6; 7 nucleotides line up with TRBD1. Germline trimming cut 3 bases from V and 0 bases from J; bases unmatched to any gene: 11. Germline-derived CDR1 and CDR2 are SGHAT and FQNNGV. The CDR3 is made up of 19 amino acids. As DNA, the CDR3 is TGTGCCAGCAGCTTCCACAAGACAGGGTTTAGCTCCTATAATTCACCCCTCCACTTT. Residues: CASSFHKTGFSSYNSPLHF.

In regard to this clone: At one end the junction does not follow the germline gene, possibly because of a read error. The chain uses TRBV7-7 and TRBJ2-1; D perhaps matches TRBD2 (6 bases). This CDR3 comprises 15 residues. Germline lookup yields CDR1 SSHAT and CDR2 FNYEAQ (reference sequence). The CDR3 reads CASSRLADLYNEQFF. CDR3 bases: TGTGCTAGCAGCAGATTAGCGGACCTATACAATGAGCAGTTCTTC.

DNA for the CDR3: TGTGCCAGCAGTCCGAAAGGGGCGGGTAACTATGGCTACACCTTC. Translation: CASSPKGAGNYGYTF. J is TRBJ1-2 and V is TRBV27; tentatively, D is TRBD1 (5 bases). The germline V and J ends were trimmed by 5 bases and 1 base, with 14 bases remaining between them. CDR3 length: 15 residues. Germline CDR1 and CDR2: MNHEY and SMNVEV (reference sequence).

This clone was counted once. The rearrangement uses TRBV7-9 and TRBJ1-2; D perhaps matches TRBD1 (5 bases). This CDR3 comprises 16 residues. CDR1 and CDR2 from the germline V gene are SEHNR and FQNEAQ (reference sequence). Trimming took 1 base from V and 10 from J, leaving 22 bases between them. CDR3 DNA: TGTGCCAGCAGCTTAGTTCCCCAGTGGCAGGGTGGAGACTACACCTTC. It translates to CASSLVPQWQGGDYTF.

This sequence joins TRBV6-6 and TRBJ2-7; no definite D call. The CDR3 loop spans 13 amino acids. Germline CDR1 is MNHNY and CDR2 is SVGAGI (reference sequence). V was trimmed by 6 bases and J by 3 bases, leaving 12 bases between them. The CDR3 nucleotides read TGTGCCAGCAGCTGGAACCTCCTCTACGAGCAGTACTTC. It specifies CASSWNLLYEQYF.

CDR3 loop: CASSNRAYGGQETQYF. The CDR3 DNA sequence: TGTGCCAGTAGTAACCGGGCCTATGGGGGCCAAGAGACCCAGTACTTC. The chain uses TRBV19 and TRBJ2-5; D tentatively fits TRBD1 or TRBD2 (5 bases each). V lost 4 bases and J 1 base, leaving 16 bases between the germline ends. Looked up from germline, CDR1 is LNHDA and CDR2 is SQIVND (reference sequence). The CDR3 length is 16 residues.

V gene TRBV11-1 combines with J gene TRBJ2-1; 8 positions match TRBD1. The V and J ends lost 3 bases and 3 bases, in that order; junction bases with no gene match: 7. The CDR3 runs 16 residues. CDR1 is SGHAT and CDR2 is FQDESV in the germline V gene (reference sequence). The CDR3 sequence: CASSFEEDRVYNEQFF. The CDR3 region has the DNA TGTGCCAGCAGCTTCGAGGAGGACAGGGTCTACAATGAGCAGTTCTTC.

This clone was seen just once. The genes are TRBV29-1 and TRBJ1-1; TRBD1 is a possible D gene (5 bases). The germline gives CDR1 SQVTM, CDR2 ANQGSEA. The germline V and J ends were trimmed by 1 base and 0 bases, with 9 bases remaining between them. The length of the CDR3 is 14 residues. In DNA form, the CDR3 reads TGCAGCGTTGAAGGGGCAGGGCTGAACACTGAAGCTTTCTTT. Residues: CSVEGAGLNTEAFF.

The chain is built from TRBV27 and TRBJ2-5, with TRBD2 as a possible D gene (7 bases). Deletions cut 6 bases from V and 5 bases from J, with 19 bases between. The CDR3 has 15 amino acids. Germline loops: CDR1 MNHEY, CDR2 SMNVEV (reference sequence). CDR3 nucleotides: TGTGCCAGCAGCCCCCTGGATGGGGGGGCGGAGACCCAGTACTTC. It is translated as CASSPLDGGAETQYF.

Here the CDR3 reads CASSLSIGTNEKLFF. The CDR3 coding sequence is TGTGCCAGCAGTTTATCGATAGGGACTAATGAAAAACTGTTTTTT. This sequence joins TRBV27 and TRBJ1-4; D uncertain. Trimming stripped 0 bases from V and 2 bases from J, with 7 bases between. This CDR3 is built from 15 residues. CDR1 and CDR2 from the germline V gene are MNHEY and SMNVEV (reference sequence).

The chain links TRBV7-9 to TRBJ2-1; TRBD1 matches at 10 bases. The CDR3 spans 16 residues. Germline CDR1 SEHNR, CDR2 FQNEAQ (reference sequence). The trim removed 5 bases at V and 3 bases at J, leaving 7 bases unmatched. CDR3 sequence reads: CASSAAGTGDYNEQFF. CDR3 DNA sequence: TGTGCCAGCAGCGCGGCCGGGACAGGGGACTACAATGAGCAGTTCTTC.

The V call is TRBV30, the J call TRBJ2-1; no clear D gene. This CDR3 comprises 13 residues. CDR1 and CDR2 from the germline V gene are GTSNPN and SVGIG (reference sequence). V gave up 2 bases and J gave up 0 bases, with 5 bases separating them. This CDR3 is CAWSFSSYNEQFF. The CDR3 region has the DNA TGTGCCTGGAGTTTTAGCTCCTACAATGAGCAGTTCTTC. The full variable domain, completed using reference TRBV30 and TRBJ2-1, is SQTIHQWPATLVQPVGSPLSLECTVEGTSNPNLYWYRQAAGRGLQLLFYSVGIGQISSEVPQNLSASRPQDRQFILSSKKLLLSDSGFYLCAWSFSSYNEQFFGPGTRLTVL.

V and J are TRBV7-9 and TRBJ1-2; D may be TRBD1 (6 bases). V was clipped by 1 base and J by 8 bases, with 14 bases between them. Germline CDR1 reads SEHNR; CDR2 reads FQNEAQ (reference sequence). The CDR3 spans 14 residues. In nucleotides, the CDR3 is TGTGCCAGCAGCTTAGGGAACAGGGCGGTCGGCTACACCTTC. Translating gives CASSLGNRAVGYTF.

This chain links TRBV10-3 with TRBJ2-1, with D perhaps matching TRBD1 (6 bases). Germline lookup yields CDR1 ENHRY and CDR2 SYGVKD. Trimming cost V 10 bases and J 4 bases, with 17 bases left between them. The CDR3 totals 14 residues. The CDR3 spells CATRFRTEYNEQFF. In DNA form, the CDR3 reads TGTGCCACTCGGTTTAGGACAGAATACAATGAGCAGTTCTTC.